A selection of T cell receptor beta chains follows, all from one sample in a study of beta chain features in type 1 diabetes. Sequenced by immunoSEQ multiplex PCR; TCRdb stores in-frame clones only, minus some. The sample consists of about 280,000 clones, over 12% of them appearing once. Source material: naive CD4+ T cells from blood. These receptors were collected from a man between 18 and 35 years old with type 1 diabetes. Both conserved end residues are part of each CDR3. Fields, in order: J gene, V gene, clone size, D gene, CDR3 protein, CDR3 DNA. A D gene is named only where the DNA matches it firmly. The size field is filled for only some rows; it gives once, few, many or a size class.

TRBJ2-3 TRBV28 - TRBD2 CASSTSSGMADTQYF TGTGCCAGCAGCACTTCTAGCGGAATGGCAGATACGCAGTATTTT
TRBJ2-7 TRBV28 few TRBD1 CASSVGQAYEQYF TGTGCCAGCAGCGTAGGACAGGCCTACGAGCAGTACTTC
TRBJ1-6 TRBV30 - - CAWSWYGGYSPLHF TGTGCCTGGAGTTGGTACGGCGGATATTCACCCCTCCACTTT
TRBJ2-1 TRBV6-6 - TRBD2 CASRLAGGRLVDEQFF TGTGCCAGCCGTCTAGCGGGAGGGCGCCTCGTCGATGAGCAGTTCTTC
TRBJ2-3 TRBV7-9 few TRBD2 CASSFVTGGLLDTQYF TGTGCCAGCAGCTTTGTGACGGGAGGGCTCCTAGATACGCAGTATTTT
TRBJ1-5 TRBV30 few - CAWSVRGTAGTQHF TGTGCCTGGAGTGTACGTGGGACCGCGGGGACCCAGCATTTT
TRBJ2-5 TRBV4-1 - - CASSRLDLGSETQYF TGCGCCAGCAGCCGACTAGACCTGGGTAGCGAGACCCAGTACTTC
TRBJ1-3 TRBV5-4 - TRBD1 CASSQDRGPRDTIYF TGTGCCAGCAGTCAAGACAGGGGGCCAAGGGACACCATATATTTT
TRBJ1-6 TRBV19 - - CASSIFRGYNSPLHF TGTGCCAGTAGTATCTTTCGGGGCTATAATTCACCCCTCCACTTT
TRBJ2-6 TRBV6-5 few - CASSYPQKSGANVLTF TGTGCCAGCAGTTACCCGCAGAAATCTGGGGCCAACGTCCTGACTTTC
TRBJ2-1 TRBV2 few - CASSLDNNEQFF TGTGCCAGCAGTCTGGACAACAATGAGCAGTTCTTC
TRBJ2-2 TRBV7-2 few TRBD1 CASSSGQARGTGELFF TGTGCCAGCAGCTCCGGACAGGCTCGAGGCACCGGGGAGCTGTTTTTT
TRBJ2-5 TRBV2 few - CASSEQGPETQYF TGTGCCAGCAGTGAGCAGGGCCCGGAGACCCAGTACTTC
TRBJ2-3 TRBV5-4 - TRBD1 CASSRGTVKTGTQYF TGTGCCAGCAGCAGAGGGACAGTTAAGACGGGTACGCAGTATTTT
TRBJ2-3 TRBV5-4 few TRBD1 CASSFPPGQRFTDTQYF TGTGCCAGCAGCTTCCCTCCGGGACAGAGATTCACAGATACGCAGTATTTT
TRBJ2-3 TRBV9 - - CASSSQAAGIKADTQYF TGTGCCAGCAGCTCACAAGCGGCGGGGATAAAGGCAGATACGCAGTATTTT
TRBJ1-4 TRBV11-2 - TRBD1 CASSSGQGFWKLFF TGTGCCAGCAGCTCGGGACAGGGATTTTGGAAACTGTTTTTT
TRBJ1-2 TRBV5-4 - - CASSLVQESNYGYTF TGTGCCAGCAGCTTGGTTCAGGAATCAAACTATGGCTACACCTTC
TRBJ2-5 TRBV5-4 - TRBD1 CASSPTGYGRETQYF TGTGCCAGCAGCCCGACAGGGTACGGGCGGGAGACCCAGTACTTC
TRBJ2-7 TRBV28 - - CASRTTASGEQYF TGTGCCAGCAGAACGACAGCTTCGGGCGAGCAGTACTTC
TRBJ2-5 TRBV5-1 - - CASGTQGTPQETQYF TGCGCCAGCGGCACACAGGGTACCCCCCAAGAGACCCAGTACTTC
TRBJ1-2 TRBV6-6 - - CASSSPPATGPGYTF TGTGCCAGCAGTTCACCCCCTGCGACAGGACCCGGCTACACCTTC
TRBJ2-5 TRBV30 - TRBD1 CAGSGTGEETQYF TGTGCCGGGTCCGGGACAGGAGAAGAGACCCAGTACTTC
TRBJ2-5 TRBV2 - TRBD2 CASRGTSAETQYF TGTGCCAGCAGGGGGACTAGCGCCGAGACCCAGTACTTC
TRBJ2-3 TRBV7-2 few - CASSLVWAVSTDTQYF TGTGCCAGCAGCTTAGTGTGGGCAGTTAGCACAGATACGCAGTATTTT
TRBJ2-5 TRBV7-2 few - CASSLRQRETQYF TGTGCCAGCAGCCTCCGACAGAGAGAGACCCAGTACTTC
TRBJ1-2 TRBV19 - - CASSIGHREGYGYTF TGTGCCAGTAGTATAGGGCACAGGGAAGGCTATGGCTACACCTTC
TRBJ2-7 TRBV19 few - CASSISAGAYEQYF TGTGCCAGTAGTATCTCGGCGGGCGCCTACGAGCAGTACTTC
TRBJ2-1 TRBV10-2 - TRBD2 CASSDSSGSSYNEQFF TGCGCCAGCAGTGATTCTAGCGGGAGTTCCTACAATGAGCAGTTCTTC
TRBJ1-5 TRBV7-9 - - CASSLGSGLGPQHF TGTGCCAGCAGCTTAGGTAGCGGGTTGGGGCCCCAGCATTTT
TRBJ2-5 TRBV13 few TRBD2 CASSLFLAGGQETQYF TGTGCCAGCAGCTTATTCCTAGCGGGGGGGCAGGAGACCCAGTACTTC
TRBJ1-5 TRBV10-3 few TRBD1 CANGQDPNQPQHF TGCGCTAATGGACAGGATCCAAATCAGCCCCAGCATTTT
TRBJ1-2 TRBV20-1 few - CSAIKTFGYTF TGCAGTGCGATAAAGACATTTGGCTACACCTTC
TRBJ1-4 TRBV9 - - CASSPRGTGRGEKLFF TGTGCCAGCAGCCCTCGCGGAACAGGGAGGGGTGAAAAACTGTTTTTT
TRBJ1-2 TRBV4-2 - TRBD1 CASSQDQGQGAYGYTF TGTGCCAGCAGCCAAGACCAAGGACAGGGAGCCTATGGCTACACCTTC
TRBJ2-7 TRBV6-5 few TRBD1 CASSKNQGVEQYF TGTGCCAGCAGTAAAAATCAGGGGGTCGAGCAGTACTTC
TRBJ1-1 TRBV28 few - CASPIRGMNTEAFF TGTGCCAGCCCTATTCGGGGGATGAACACTGAAGCTTTCTTT
TRBJ2-7 TRBV6-6 - - CASSYGVPMPDYEQYF TGTGCCAGCAGTTATGGTGTACCGATGCCAGATTACGAGCAGTACTTC
TRBJ1-2 TRBV5-4 - - CASSLARTMGGYTF TGTGCCAGCAGCTTGGCACGGACTATGGGGGGCTACACCTTC
TRBJ2-2 TRBV7-9 few TRBD1 CASSPPGQGVGELFF TGTGCCAGCAGCCCCCCTGGACAGGGGGTCGGGGAGCTGTTTTTT
TRBJ2-7 TRBV6-5 few - CASSSRAEQYF TGTGCCAGCAGTTCGAGAGCGGAGCAGTACTTC
TRBJ2-5 TRBV7-2 few TRBD1 CASSRGQGRQETQYF TGTGCCAGCAGTAGGGGACAGGGAAGGCAAGAGACCCAGTACTTC
TRBJ2-7 TRBV7-9 - TRBD2 CASSFGLAEYEQYF TGTGCCAGCAGCTTCGGACTAGCGGAGTACGAGCAGTACTTC
TRBJ2-4 TRBV4-2 - TRBD2 CASSQAVAGAQSKNIQYF TGTGCCAGCAGCCAAGCGGTCGCGGGAGCGCAGTCCAAAAACATTCAGTACTTC
TRBJ2-3 TRBV4-1 - TRBD2 CASSAGVLTDTQYF TGCGCCAGCAGCGCGGGGGTTCTGACAGATACGCAGTATTTT
TRBJ2-3 TRBV10-3 - TRBD2 CAIRGSSAGGPDTQYF TGTGCCATCAGAGGGTCGTCAGCGGGGGGCCCCGATACGCAGTATTTT